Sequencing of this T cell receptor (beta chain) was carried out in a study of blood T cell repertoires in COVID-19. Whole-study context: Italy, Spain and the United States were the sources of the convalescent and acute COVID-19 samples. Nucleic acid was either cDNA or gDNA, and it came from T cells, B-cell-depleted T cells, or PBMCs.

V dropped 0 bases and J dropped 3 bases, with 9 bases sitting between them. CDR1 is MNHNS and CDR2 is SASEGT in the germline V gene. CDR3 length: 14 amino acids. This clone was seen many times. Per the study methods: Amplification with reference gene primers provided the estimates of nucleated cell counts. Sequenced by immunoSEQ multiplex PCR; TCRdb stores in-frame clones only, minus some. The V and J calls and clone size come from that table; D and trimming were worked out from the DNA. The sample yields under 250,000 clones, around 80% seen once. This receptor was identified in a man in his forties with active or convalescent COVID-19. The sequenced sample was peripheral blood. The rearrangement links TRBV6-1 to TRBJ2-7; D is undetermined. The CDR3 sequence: CASSEAYLGYEQYF. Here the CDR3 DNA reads TGTGCCAGCAGTGAAGCCTACCTTGGCTACGAGCAGTACTTC.